This T cell receptor (beta chain) was observed in a study of T cells in Graves' hyperthyroidism and ophthalmopathy. The CDR3 consists of 13 residues. The germline V gene encodes CDR1 LNHNV and CDR2 YYDKDF (reference sequence). V trimming: 9 bases; J trimming: 3 bases; junction bases outside the gene matches: 8. This clonotype has a handful of counts. There were TCR beta CDR3 regions amplified from RNA transcripts. HTBI primers drove first-round RT-PCR of the TCR CDR3. MiXCR was run by TCRdb on the multiplex PCR reads, yielding one entry per CDR3 protein. The sample has 500,000 to 600,000 distinct CDR3 sequences, just under 20% seen once.

This clonotype originated in a man aged 40-55 years with Graves' ophthalmopathy. The sequenced sample was blood. V gene TRBV15 combines with J gene TRBJ2-7; 7 nucleotides agree with TRBD1. CDR3 protein: CATVDREIYEQYF. The CDR3 DNA follows: TGTGCCACTGTCGACAGGGAGATCTACGAGCAGTACTTC.